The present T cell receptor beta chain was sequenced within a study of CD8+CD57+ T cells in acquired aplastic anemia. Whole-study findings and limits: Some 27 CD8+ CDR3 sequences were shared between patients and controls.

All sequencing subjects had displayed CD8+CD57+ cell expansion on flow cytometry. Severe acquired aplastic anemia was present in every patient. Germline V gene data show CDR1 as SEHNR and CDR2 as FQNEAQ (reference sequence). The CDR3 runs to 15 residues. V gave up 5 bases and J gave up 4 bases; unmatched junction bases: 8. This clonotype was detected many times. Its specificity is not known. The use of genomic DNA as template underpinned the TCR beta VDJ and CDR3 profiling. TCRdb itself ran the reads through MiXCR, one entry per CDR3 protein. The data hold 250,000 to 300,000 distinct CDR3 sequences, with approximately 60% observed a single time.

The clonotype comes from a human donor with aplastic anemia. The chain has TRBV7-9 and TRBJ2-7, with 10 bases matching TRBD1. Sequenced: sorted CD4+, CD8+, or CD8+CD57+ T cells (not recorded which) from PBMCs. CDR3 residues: CASSDRDRGEYEQYF. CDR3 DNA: TGTGCCAGCAGCGACCGGGACAGGGGTGAATACGAGCAGTACTTC.